This is a list of T cell receptor beta chains from one sample in a study of blood T cell repertoires in COVID-19. Sequenced by immunoSEQ multiplex PCR; TCRdb stores in-frame clones only, minus some. The repertoire has 120,000 or so clones, more than 75% of them found once; the top ten carry less than 4.5%. Sequenced: peripheral blood. The receptors were sampled from a woman aged 55-70 years with acute or convalescent COVID-19. The CDR3 runs from the conserved cysteine through the conserved F or W. A D gene is named only where the DNA matches it firmly. A clone size is listed for some rows: how often the clone was seen (once, few, many), or a class if it is expanded.

abundance	v_gene	d_gene	j_gene	CDR3aa	CDR3nt
.	TRBV10-3	TRBD2	TRBJ2-1	CAISAGSGKVSYNEQFF	TGTGCCATCAGTGCCGGTAGCGGGAAGGTATCCTACAATGAGCAGTTCTTC
once	TRBV7-3	.	TRBJ2-3	CASSQGSTDTQYF	TGTGCCAGCAGCCAGGGATCCACAGATACGCAGTATTTT
.	TRBV9	.	TRBJ2-2	CASSVGSEDTGELFF	TGTGCCAGCAGCGTAGGGAGTGAGGACACCGGGGAGCTGTTTTTT
.	TRBV12-2	.	TRBJ2-2	CASRLGGLFSTGELFF	TGTGCAAGTCGCTTAGGTGGCTTATTTTCAACCGGGGAGCTGTTTTTT
.	TRBV10-2	TRBD2	TRBJ2-2	CASSAGLANGELFF	TGCGCCAGCAGTGCCGGACTAGCGAACGGGGAGCTGTTTTTT
.	TRBV7-2	TRBD1	TRBJ1-5	CASRPGGGSGNQPQHF	TGTGCCAGCAGACCAGGGGGCGGCTCTGGCAATCAGCCCCAGCATTTT
few	TRBV4-2	TRBD2	TRBJ2-1	CASSPRQLAGGVNEQFF	TGTGCCAGCAGCCCTCGCCAACTAGCGGGAGGGGTCAATGAGCAGTTCTTC
once	TRBV19	.	TRBJ2-1	CASSISGSSYNEQFF	TGTGCCAGTAGTATATCCGGTTCTTCCTACAATGAGCAGTTCTTC
.	TRBV2	TRBD2	TRBJ2-3	CASSITSGTDTQYF	TGTGCCAGCAGTATAACTAGCGGGACAGATACGCAGTATTTT
once	TRBV9	.	TRBJ1-1	CASSVAGLMNTEAFF	TGTGCCAGCAGCGTAGCAGGGCTCATGAACACTGAAGCTTTCTTT
.	TRBV7-2	.	TRBJ2-7	CASSLRQGPLYEQYF	TGTGCCAGCAGCTTACGCCAGGGCCCTCTCTACGAGCAGTACTTC
.	TRBV5-1	.	TRBJ1-4	CASSLGGPNEKLFF	TGCGCCAGCAGCTTGGGCGGTCCTAATGAAAAACTGTTTTTT
.	TRBV7-8	TRBD2	TRBJ2-7	CASSQARLAGARNEQYF	TGTGCCAGCAGCCAGGCTCGACTAGCGGGAGCAAGAAACGAGCAGTACTTC
.	TRBV11-2	TRBD1	TRBJ1-3	CASTPLDRGGNTIYF	TGTGCCAGCACACCACTGGACAGGGGAGGAAACACCATATATTTT
.	TRBV10-3	TRBD1	TRBJ1-2	CAISESLDRNYGYTF	TGTGCCATCAGTGAGTCACTGGACAGGAACTATGGCTACACCTTC
.	TRBV18	.	TRBJ1-3	CASSSVVSGNTIYF	TGTGCCAGCTCATCGGTCGTCTCTGGAAACACCATATATTTT
.	TRBV10-3	TRBD2	TRBJ2-3	CAISEGTSYTDTQYF	TGTGCCATCAGTGAAGGGACTAGCTACACAGATACGCAGTATTTT
once	TRBV19	TRBD1	TRBJ1-2	CASSKIPGQNYGYTF	TGTGCCAGTAGTAAAATCCCGGGACAGAACTATGGCTACACCTTC
.	TRBV2	.	TRBJ1-1	CASSVRGGDTEAFF	TGTGCCAGCAGTGTACGGGGGGGGGACACTGAAGCTTTCTTT
.	TRBV19	.	TRBJ2-1	CASSIDRGAYNEQFF	TGTGCCAGTAGTATAGACAGGGGAGCCTACAATGAGCAGTTCTTC
.	TRBV2	TRBD2	TRBJ2-7	CASRASGSYEQYF	TGTGCCAGCAGGGCTAGCGGCTCCTACGAGCAGTACTTC
.	TRBV10-3	.	TRBJ2-6	CAISSITSLSGANVLTF	TGTGCCATCAGTAGTATCACTAGCCTCTCTGGGGCCAACGTCCTGACTTTC
.	TRBV24-1	.	TRBJ1-5	CATSEGGGGSNQPQHF	TGTGCCACCAGTGAGGGTGGGGGAGGCAGCAATCAGCCCCAGCATTTT
.	TRBV28	TRBD1	TRBJ1-5	CASSLSGGQSNQPQHF	TGTGCCAGCAGTTTATCAGGGGGCCAAAGCAATCAGCCCCAGCATTTT
once	TRBV5-1	TRBD2	TRBJ2-1	CASSMDRLARNNEQFF	TGCGCCAGCAGCATGGACAGACTAGCGCGAAACAATGAGCAGTTCTTC
.	TRBV9	.	TRBJ2-3	CASSVGRVVPDTQYF	TGTGCCAGCAGCGTAGGGAGGGTTGTGCCAGATACGCAGTATTTT
few	TRBV6-5	.	TRBJ1-1	CASKNSVNTEAFF	TGTGCCAGCAAGAACTCTGTGAACACTGAAGCTTTCTTT
.	TRBV6-6	.	TRBJ1-1	CASSLGPDGTEAFF	TGTGCCAGCAGCCTTGGGCCTGACGGTACTGAAGCTTTCTTT
.	TRBV6-5	.	TRBJ1-1	CASSMTDNTEAFF	TGTGCCAGCAGCATGACAGACAACACTGAAGCTTTCTTT
.	TRBV4-2	.	TRBJ2-5	CASSQGAFQETQYF	TGTGCCAGCAGCCAAGGGGCCTTCCAAGAGACCCAGTACTTC
.	TRBV6-6	.	TRBJ1-6	CATERSGNSPLHF	TGTGCCACCGAACGGTCAGGGAATTCACCCCTCCACTTT
.	TRBV20-1	.	TRBJ2-1	CSASDRSTYNEQFF	TGCAGTGCAAGTGACAGGTCCACCTACAATGAGCAGTTCTTC
.	TRBV6-5	TRBD2	TRBJ2-1	CASSSLSGRTTDEQFF	TGTGCCAGCAGTTCCCTTAGCGGGAGGACCACGGATGAGCAGTTCTTC
.	TRBV4-1	TRBD2	TRBJ2-5	CASSQAGGRAWQETQYF	TGCGCCAGCAGCCAAGCTGGCGGGAGGGCCTGGCAAGAGACCCAGTACTTC
.	TRBV7-3	.	TRBJ1-3	CASSTGTPGNTIYF	TGTGCCAGCAGCACCGGGACACCTGGAAACACCATATATTTT
.	TRBV2	TRBD1	TRBJ1-5	CASTRQGAGQPQHF	TGTGCCAGCACCAGACAGGGTGCAGGACAGCCCCAGCATTTT
.	TRBV7-9	.	TRBJ1-3	CASSPKIRIGNTIYF	TGTGCCAGCAGCCCCAAGATCCGGATCGGGAACACCATATATTTT
.	TRBV6-5	.	TRBJ1-4	CASHGVNEKLFF	TGTGCCAGCCACGGGGTTAATGAAAAACTGTTTTTT
.	TRBV5-1	.	TRBJ1-6	CASSPAINSPLHF	TGCGCCAGCAGTCCAGCGATAAATTCACCCCTCCACTTT
.	TRBV6-5	.	TRBJ1-1	CASRVPGAPNTEAFF	TGTGCCAGCAGGGTCCCAGGGGCGCCGAACACTGAAGCTTTCTTT
.	TRBV5-4	.	TRBJ2-1	CASSGAVIAGAPGNEQFF	TGTGCCAGCAGCGGCGCGGTGATCGCGGGGGCCCCTGGGAATGAGCAGTTCTTC
.	TRBV11-2	.	TRBJ2-2	CASSPDRTNTGELFF	TGTGCCAGCAGCCCAGACAGGACGAACACCGGGGAGCTGTTTTTT
.	TRBV7-9	.	TRBJ2-2	CASSLDLSGTNTGELFF	TGTGCCAGCAGCTTAGACCTTAGCGGAACGAACACCGGGGAGCTGTTTTTT
.	TRBV29-1	TRBD1	TRBJ1-4	CSARGGAGGSGLFF	TGCAGCGCCCGAGGGGGAGCAGGGGGCTCAGGACTGTTTTTT
.	TRBV5-1	TRBD1	TRBJ1-4	CASSLEQGAREKLFF	TGCGCCAGCAGCTTGGAGCAGGGGGCTAGAGAAAAACTGTTTTTT
once	TRBV5-4	.	TRBJ2-3	CASSFGGPIDTQYF	TGTGCCAGCAGCTTTGGTGGGCCCATAGATACGCAGTATTTT
.	TRBV3-1/TRBV3-2	.	TRBJ2-7	CASSSTGEEQYF	TGTGCCAGCAGCTCAACGGGGGAAGAGCAGTACTTC
once	TRBV5-1	.	TRBJ1-2	CASSFGELNYGYTF	TGCGCCAGCAGCTTTGGAGAACTTAACTATGGCTACACCTTC
.	TRBV25-1	TRBD2	TRBJ2-1	CASSEFGGGFYNEQFF	TGTGCCAGCAGTGAATTTGGCGGGGGTTTCTACAATGAGCAGTTCTTC
.	TRBV30	.	TRBJ2-2	CAWSVGRDVFGELFF	TGTGCCTGGAGTGTAGGGCGGGATGTATTCGGGGAGCTGTTTTTT
once	TRBV5-4	.	TRBJ1-4	CASSSTAAEGEKLFF	TGTGCCAGCAGCTCGACCGCGGCGGAGGGAGAAAAACTGTTTTTT
.	TRBV5-4	TRBD2	TRBJ2-1	CASSGNGRASNEQFF	TGTGCCAGCAGCGGGAACGGGAGGGCCTCTAATGAGCAGTTCTTC
.	TRBV5-4	.	TRBJ1-6	CASSLPGGPNSPLHF	TGTGCCAGCAGCCTCCCGGGGGGCCCTAATTCACCCCTCCACTTT
.	TRBV19	.	TRBJ2-2	CASSPQGIGEYTGELFF	TGTGCCAGTAGTCCACAGGGTATTGGGGAGTACACCGGGGAGCTGTTTTTT
.	TRBV6-2/TRBV6-3	TRBD2	TRBJ2-1	CASSSSGAGGQFF	TGTGCCAGCAGCTCGAGCGGGGCCGGAGGGCAGTTCTTC
.	TRBV13	TRBD2	TRBJ2-7	CASSAGTSGTSYEQYF	TGTGCCAGCAGCGCGGGGACTAGCGGGACTTCCTACGAGCAGTACTTC